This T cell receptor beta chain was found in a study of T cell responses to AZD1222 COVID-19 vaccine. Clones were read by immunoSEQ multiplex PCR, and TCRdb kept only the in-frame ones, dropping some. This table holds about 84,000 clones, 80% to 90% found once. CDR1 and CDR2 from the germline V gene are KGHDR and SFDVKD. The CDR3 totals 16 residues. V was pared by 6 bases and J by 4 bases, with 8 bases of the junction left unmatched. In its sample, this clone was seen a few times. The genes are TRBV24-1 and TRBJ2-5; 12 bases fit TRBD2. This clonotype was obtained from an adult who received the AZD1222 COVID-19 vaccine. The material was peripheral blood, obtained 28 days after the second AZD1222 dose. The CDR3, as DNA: TGTGCCACCAGTCTTTATTCTAGCGGGGGGGGAGAGACCCAGTACTTC. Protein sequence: CATSLYSSGGGETQYF.